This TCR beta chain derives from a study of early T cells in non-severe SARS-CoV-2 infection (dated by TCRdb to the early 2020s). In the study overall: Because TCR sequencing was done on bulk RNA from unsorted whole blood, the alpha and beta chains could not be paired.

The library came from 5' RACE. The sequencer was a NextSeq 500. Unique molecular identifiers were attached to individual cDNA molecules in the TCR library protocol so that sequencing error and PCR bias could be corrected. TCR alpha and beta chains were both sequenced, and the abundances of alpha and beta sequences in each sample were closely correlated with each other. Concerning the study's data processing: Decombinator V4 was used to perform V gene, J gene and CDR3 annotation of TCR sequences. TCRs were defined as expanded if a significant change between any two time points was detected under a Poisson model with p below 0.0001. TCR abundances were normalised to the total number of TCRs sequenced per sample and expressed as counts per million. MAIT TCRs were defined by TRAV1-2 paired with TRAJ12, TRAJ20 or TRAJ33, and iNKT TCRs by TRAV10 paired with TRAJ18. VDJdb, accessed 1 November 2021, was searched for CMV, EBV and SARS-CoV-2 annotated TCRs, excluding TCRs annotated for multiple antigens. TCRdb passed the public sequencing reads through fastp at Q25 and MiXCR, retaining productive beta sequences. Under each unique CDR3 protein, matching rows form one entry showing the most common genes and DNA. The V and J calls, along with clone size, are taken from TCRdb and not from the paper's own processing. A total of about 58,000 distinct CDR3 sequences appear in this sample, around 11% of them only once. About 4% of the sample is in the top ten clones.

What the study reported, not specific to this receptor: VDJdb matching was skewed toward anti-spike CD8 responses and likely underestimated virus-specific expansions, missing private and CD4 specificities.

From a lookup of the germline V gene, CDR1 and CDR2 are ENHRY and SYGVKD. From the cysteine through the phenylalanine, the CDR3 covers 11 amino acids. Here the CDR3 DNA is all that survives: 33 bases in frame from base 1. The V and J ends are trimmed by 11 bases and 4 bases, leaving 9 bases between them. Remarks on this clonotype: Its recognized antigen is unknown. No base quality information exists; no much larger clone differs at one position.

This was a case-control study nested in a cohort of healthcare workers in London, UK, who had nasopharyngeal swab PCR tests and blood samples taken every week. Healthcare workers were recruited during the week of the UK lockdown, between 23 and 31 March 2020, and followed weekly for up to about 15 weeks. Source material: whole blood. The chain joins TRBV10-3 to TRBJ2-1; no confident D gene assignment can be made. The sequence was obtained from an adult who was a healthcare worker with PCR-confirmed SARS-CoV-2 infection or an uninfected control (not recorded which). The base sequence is TGTGCCGCCGGACGGTACAATGAGCAGTTCTTC. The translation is CAAGRYNEQFF.